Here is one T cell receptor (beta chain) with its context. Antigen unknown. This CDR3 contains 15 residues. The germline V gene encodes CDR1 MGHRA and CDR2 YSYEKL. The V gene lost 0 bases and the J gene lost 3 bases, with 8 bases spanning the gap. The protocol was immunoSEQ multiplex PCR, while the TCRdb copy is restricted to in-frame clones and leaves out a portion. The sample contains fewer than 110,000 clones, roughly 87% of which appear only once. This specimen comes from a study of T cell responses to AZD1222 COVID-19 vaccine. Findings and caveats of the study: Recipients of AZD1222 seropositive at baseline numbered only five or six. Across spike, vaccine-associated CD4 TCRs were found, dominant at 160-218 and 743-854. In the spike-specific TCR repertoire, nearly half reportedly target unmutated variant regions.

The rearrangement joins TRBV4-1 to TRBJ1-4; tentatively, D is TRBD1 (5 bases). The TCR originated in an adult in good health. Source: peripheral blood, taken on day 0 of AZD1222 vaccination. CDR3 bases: TGCGCCAGCAGCCAAGAACGGGGGGCTAATGAAAAACTGTTTTTT. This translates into CASSQERGANEKLFF.